Each of the 24 T cell receptor beta chains below was sequenced from the same sample in a study of T-cell memory formation after mild COVID-19. MiXCR, applied by TCRdb to the 5' RACE reads, yields one record per CDR3 protein. This repertoire shows more than 450,000 distinct CDR3 sequences, roughly 18% found once; its top ten account for approximately 12%. The sample was PBMCs or a T cell subset sorted from them (not recorded which). Receptors were obtained from an adult woman who had mild COVID-19 (a few samples of this study predate the infection). Cell type and time point are not known.

The V and J genes are TRBV7-3 and TRBJ2-5, with TRBD2 matching over 7 bases. Unmatched junction bases numbered 5, after V lost 5 bases and J lost 5 bases. Per germline, CDR1 SGHTA and CDR2 FQGTGA. CDR3 length: 13 residues. The CDR3 DNA is TGTGCCAGCAGCCCCGGGACTATGGAGACCCAGTACTTC. Translation gives CASSPGTMETQYF.

The CDR3 bases are TGTGCCAGCAGCATCCGACAGGGGGCTTGGAACGAGCAGTACTTC. Translating it yields CASSIRQGAWNEQYF. The rearrangement joins TRBV11-3 to TRBJ2-7; 10 bases align to TRBD1. Germline V lookup: CDR1 SGHNT, CDR2 YENEEA. The V gene end was trimmed by 5 bases and the J gene end by 5 bases; junction bases not matched to a gene: 9. The CDR3 contains 15 residues.

The chain couples TRBV9 to TRBJ2-7, with D possibly TRBD1 on 6 matching bases. Per the germline V gene, CDR1 is SGDLS and CDR2 is YYNGEE. CDR3 size: 14 residues. V lost 4 bases and J 5 bases, leaving 16 bases between the germline ends. The CDR3, as DNA: TGTGCCAGCAGCTTCGGGACAAGCCGTCACGAGCAGTACTTC. It encodes CASSFGTSRHEQYF.

This clonotype has only a few counts. This chain uses TRBV5-4 with TRBJ2-7; the D is unclear. This CDR3 contains 13 residues. Germline assignment: CDR1 SGHNT and CDR2 YYREEE (reference sequence). V gave up 3 bases and J gave up 3 bases, with 10 bases separating them. Here the CDR3 DNA reads TGTGCCAGCAGCTCCTACGGGCACTACGAGCAGTACTTC. This sequence encodes CASSSYGHYEQYF.

This clonotype was seen only a few times. CDR3 sequence reads: CSAELDYEQYF. CDR3 DNA: TGCAGTGCTGAATTGGACTACGAGCAGTACTTC. V and J are TRBV20-1 and TRBJ2-7; D not certain. This CDR3 has 11 residues. The V gene lost 5 bases and the J gene lost 3 bases, with 8 bases spanning the gap. The germline V gene encodes CDR1 DFQATT and CDR2 SNEGSKA (reference sequence).

V usage is TRBV7-8 and J usage is TRBJ1-2; D ambiguous. Trimming shortened V by 1 base and J by 8 bases, and 14 bases separated the two germline ends. The CDR3 loop spans 14 amino acids. Looked up from germline, CDR1 is SGHVS and CDR2 is FQNEAQ. The CDR3 DNA reads as TGTGCCAGCAGCTTAGAAGGAGCTATTGTCGGCTACACCTTC. Its protein is CASSLEGAIVGYTF.

In its sample, this clonotype was seen many times. The genes are TRBV12-3 or TRBV12-4 and TRBJ1-2, with D perhaps matching TRBD1 (5 bases). This CDR3 contains 13 residues. The V gene lost 6 bases and the J gene lost 8 bases, with 16 bases spanning the gap. The chain's CDR3 is CASRPYRNGGYTF. The CDR3 DNA reads as TGTGCCAGCAGGCCCTACAGGAATGGAGGCTACACCTTC.

This clonotype was seen more than once but under ten times. This rearrangement joins TRBV7-2 to TRBJ2-7; 8 bases fit TRBD2. Germline CDR1 is SGHTA and CDR2 is FQGNSA. This CDR3 is 15 amino acids long. Germline trimming cut 0 bases from V and 5 bases from J; bases unmatched to any gene: 6. The CDR3 here is CASSLAPTSDHEQYF. CDR3 DNA: TGTGCCAGCAGCTTAGCCCCGACTAGCGATCACGAGCAGTACTTC.

This clonotype was picked up a small number of times. The chain has TRBV15 and TRBJ1-1; TRBD1 matches 9 bases. This CDR3 has 17 residues. J gave up 5 bases and V 3 bases, and 13 bases lay outside the gene matches. From germline, CDR1 is LNHNV and CDR2 YYDKDF (reference sequence). Written as DNA, the CDR3 is TGTGCCACCAGCAGGGAGGGCACAGGGGGCAAGCGAACTGAAGCTTTCTTT. Translation: CATSREGTGGKRTEAFF. The full variable domain, completed using reference TRBV15 and TRBJ1-1, is DAMVIQNPRYQVTQFGKPVTLSCSQTLNHNVMYWYQQKSSQAPKLLFHYYDKDFNNEADTPDNFQSRRPNTSFCFLDIRSPGLGDTAMYLCATSREGTGGKRTEAFFGQGTRLTVV.

The chain links TRBV7-9 to TRBJ2-3; D perhaps matches TRBD2 (6 bases). CDR3 size: 16 residues. The V end lost 0 bases, the J end lost 2 bases, and 12 bases lay between the germline ends. In germline, CDR1 is SEHNR, CDR2 FQNEAQ (reference sequence). The CDR3 bases are TGTGCCAGCAGCTTAGCCTTAGCGGCGTTCACAGATACGCAGTATTTT. It yields the protein CASSLALAAFTDTQYF.

V usage is TRBV9 and J usage is TRBJ1-1, with D tentatively TRBD1 (5 bases). Germline CDR1 SGDLS, CDR2 YYNGEE. The germline V and J ends were trimmed by 3 bases and 3 bases, with 21 bases remaining between them. The CDR3 runs 17 residues. The CDR3 loop reads CASSGKEMGVRYTEAFF. The CDR3 DNA reads TGTGCCAGCAGCGGAAAGGAGATGGGGGTTCGGTACACTGAAGCTTTCTTT. The variable domain in full, with the rest retrieved from reference TRBV9 and TRBJ1-1, is DSGVTQTPKHLITATGQRVTLRCSPRSGDLSVYWYQQSLDQGLQFLIQYYNGEERAKGNILERFSAQQFPDLHSELNLSSLELGDSALYFCASSGKEMGVRYTEAFFGQGTRLTVV.

This rearrangement joins TRBV15 to TRBJ2-1; D unresolved. V was pared by 5 bases and J by 12 bases, with 17 bases between. The length of the CDR3 is 13 residues. Germline-derived CDR1 and CDR2 are LNHNV and YYDKDF (reference sequence). In nucleotides, the CDR3 is TGTGCCACCAGCGCACGACACCCACCAGGGCAGTTCTTC. Encoded protein: CATSARHPPGQFF.

This clonotype has just a few counts. This rearrangement joins TRBV21-1 to TRBJ2-3; the D call of TRBD1 is as the table states it, not checked on the DNA. TRBV21-1 represents a pseudogene. CDR3 length: 15 amino acids. Written as DNA, the CDR3 is TGTGCCAGCAGCAAATGGGGGACAGGGCTTGATACGCAGTATTTT. The encoded protein is CASSKWGTGLDTQYF.

This clonotype was seen a handful of times. The chain combines TRBV4-2 with TRBJ2-2; tentative D call: TRBD2 (5 bases). The CDR3 consists of 16 residues. Trimming pared 0 bases from V and 1 base from J, leaving 9 bases between. Germline V lookup: CDR1 LGHNA, CDR2 YNFKEQ. CDR3 amino acids: CASSQDGVGNTGELFF. Here the CDR3 DNA reads TGTGCCAGCAGCCAAGACGGGGTGGGGAACACCGGGGAGCTGTTTTTT.

This clonotype came up a few times. V and J are TRBV12-3 or TRBV12-4 and TRBJ2-3; a possible D gene is TRBD1 (6 bases). The CDR3 sequence is 15 residues long. The V end lost 5 bases, the J end lost 0 bases, and 12 bases lay between the germline ends. The DNA of the CDR3 is TGTGCCAGCAGTCCAGGGGATCCTAGCACAGATACGCAGTATTTT. It specifies CASSPGDPSTDTQYF.

The table lists this clonotype with a few counts. J is TRBJ2-7 and V is TRBV4-1, with 7 bases aligning to TRBD2. Germline V gene lookup returns CDR1 MGHRA and CDR2 YSYEKL. Unmatched junction bases numbered 17, after V lost 0 bases and J lost 12 bases. This CDR3 region has 16 residues. The CDR3 DNA reads TGCGCCAGCAGCCAAGAATGGGGCGGGAGACCCACCGCTAGGTACTTC. Its translation is CASSQEWGGRPTARYF.

The V gene is TRBV18, the J gene TRBJ2-1; D may be TRBD1 (6 bases). The CDR3 sequence is 14 residues long. V was trimmed by 7 bases and J by 0 bases, leaving 10 bases between them. Germline CDR1 is KGHSH and CDR2 is LQKENI. CDR3 sequence: CASLDSVSYNEQFF. DNA of the CDR3: TGTGCCAGCTTGGACAGCGTCTCCTACAATGAGCAGTTCTTC.

The gene calls are TRBV6-5 and TRBJ2-1; unclear D gene. CDR1 and CDR2 (germline): MNHEY, SVGAGI. V was trimmed by 4 bases and J by 5 bases, leaving 18 bases between them. CDR3 length: 16 residues. CDR3 residues: CASSSPKPLPNNEQFF. The DNA of the CDR3 is TGTGCCAGCAGTTCCCCGAAACCCCTTCCCAACAATGAGCAGTTCTTC.

The chain combines TRBV19 with TRBJ2-3, with no clear D. V was shortened by 6 bases and J by 0 bases, with 10 bases between the two germline ends. CDR3 size: 14 residues. Germline assignment: CDR1 LNHDA and CDR2 SQIVND (reference sequence). This chain's CDR3 is CASRARASTDTQYF. The CDR3 coding sequence is TGTGCCAGTAGGGCAAGGGCAAGCACAGATACGCAGTATTTT.

This clonotype was recorded many times. V gene TRBV20-1 combines with J gene TRBJ2-3, with unresolved D. CDR1 is DFQATT, CDR2 SNEGSKA, per germline (reference sequence). The CDR3 sequence is 17 residues long. V lost 0 bases and J 3 bases, leaving 19 bases between the germline ends. DNA of the CDR3: TGCAGTGCTAGAGATCCTCAACGTCCCCCTTTAACAGATACGCAGTATTTT. It encodes CSARDPQRPPLTDTQYF.

The V and J genes are TRBV20-1 and TRBJ2-7, with D possibly TRBD2 on 6 matching bases. CDR3 length: 15 amino acids. Deletions cut 2 bases from V and 0 bases from J, with 14 bases between. Germline loops: CDR1 DFQATT, CDR2 SNEGSKA (reference sequence). CDR3 sequence: CSARKGGGTSYEQYF. DNA for the CDR3: TGCAGTGCTAGAAAGGGCGGCGGGACCTCCTACGAGCAGTACTTC.

J is TRBJ1-5 and V is TRBV4-3, with a weak D call TRBD1 (6 bases). Trimming shortened V by 1 base and J by 0 bases, and 10 bases separated the two germline ends. From germline, CDR1 is LGHNA and CDR2 YSLEER. The CDR3 loop spans 16 amino acids. For the CDR3, the DNA is TGCGCCAGCAGCCAAGGGACAGCTTATAGCAATCAGCCCCAGCATTTT. Protein product: CASSQGTAYSNQPQHF.

This clonotype was detected ten times or more. The V call is TRBV12-3 or TRBV12-4, the J call TRBJ2-7, with D possibly matching TRBD2 (6 bases). The V and J ends lost 1 base and 3 bases respectively, with 7 bases between them. The CDR3 has 13 amino acids. The CDR3 here is CASSLGLVYEQYF. The DNA of the CDR3 is TGTGCCAGCAGTTTAGGACTAGTCTACGAGCAGTACTTC.

This chain joins TRBV19 and TRBJ1-2; the match to TRBD1 covers 7 bases. There are 14 residues in the CDR3. J gave up 6 bases and V 7 bases, and 11 bases lay outside the gene matches. Germline V CDR1 and CDR2: LNHDA, SQIVND (reference sequence). The CDR3 coding sequence is TGTGCCAGTATGGGCAGGGGGATCGTTGATGGCTACACCTTC. Residues: CASMGRGIVDGYTF.